One and the same sample provided the 20 T cell receptor beta chains below, sequenced in a study of T cells after yellow fever vaccination. TCRdb re-called the 5' RACE reads through MiXCR, storing one row per CDR3 protein. The sample holds hundreds of thousands of distinct CDR3 sequences, about a sixth seen once. Sequences were derived from PBMCs, sampled 5 days after the first yellow fever vaccination. Receptor source: a man aged 18 to 30 who received the YFV17D yellow fever vaccine.

V is TRBV24-1 and J is TRBJ1-2; the D gene is possibly TRBD1 (6 bases). Germline loops: CDR1 KGHDR, CDR2 SFDVKD. The V end lost 2 bases, the J end lost 5 bases, and 17 bases lay between the germline ends. The CDR3 sequence is 16 residues long. The chain's CDR3 is CATSDSGTSGVYGYTF. CDR3 nucleotides: TGTGCCACCAGTGATTCCGGGACAAGTGGAGTTTATGGCTACACCTTC.

This clonotype has just a few counts. This chain connects TRBV20-1 to TRBJ2-7; 12 bases are shared with TRBD2. Trimming cost V 2 bases and J 7 bases; bases outside gene matches: 6. The CDR3 runs to 14 residues. CDR1 DFQATT and CDR2 SNEGSKA come from the germline V gene (reference sequence). CDR3 sequence: CSARPSGGAREQYF. The CDR3 region has the DNA TGCAGTGCTAGACCTAGCGGGGGGGCAAGGGAGCAGTACTTC.

This rearrangement joins TRBV7-9 to TRBJ2-2; 8 bases align to TRBD1. The germline gives CDR1 SEHNR, CDR2 FQNEAQ (reference sequence). The J segment lost 5 bases and the V segment lost 5 bases, leaving 7 bases of the junction unmatched. The CDR3 consists of 15 residues. CDR3 coding DNA: TGTGCCAGCAGCCATCAGGGGGCTAATACCGGGGAGCTGTTTTTT. This gives the protein CASSHQGANTGELFF.

In DNA form, the CDR3 reads TGTGCCAGCAGCTTGGGGGCCACAAGAACCGGGGAGCTGTTTTTT. This gives the protein CASSLGATRTGELFF. This chain connects TRBV5-6 to TRBJ2-2; D uncertain. The CDR3 is made up of 15 amino acids. CDR1 is SGHDT, CDR2 YYEEEE, per germline. Trimming took 0 bases from V and 5 from J, leaving 11 bases between them.

This clonotype was picked up a small number of times. The chain recombines TRBV6-5 with TRBJ2-6; D might be TRBD1 or TRBD2, each matching 5 bases. This CDR3 has 19 residues. Per germline, CDR1 MNHEY and CDR2 SVGAGI. The germline V and J ends were trimmed by 3 bases and 2 bases, with 20 bases remaining between them. The CDR3 coding sequence is TGTGCCAGCAGTTATCTCCGGGACCCTGGGTTAACTGGGGCCAACGTCCTGACTTTC. It encodes CASSYLRDPGLTGANVLTF.

V and J are TRBV7-9 and TRBJ1-1; no reliable D call. With 5 bases removed from V and 2 bases from J, the gap between germline ends came to 9 bases. Germline values: CDR1 SEHNR, CDR2 FQNEAQ (reference sequence). The CDR3 spans 13 residues. The CDR3 sequence is CASSTRTNTEAFF. CDR3 in DNA: TGTGCCAGCAGCACTAGAACTAACACTGAAGCTTTCTTT.

The chain links TRBV4-2 to TRBJ2-1, with D possibly being TRBD1 (6 bases). The CDR3 extends over 17 amino acids. Per the germline V gene, CDR1 is LGHNA and CDR2 is YNFKEQ. V lost 1 base, J lost 0 bases, and 13 bases lay in between. The CDR3 coding sequence is TGTGCCAGCAGCCAAGGGAGAGACAGGCCCTCCTACAATGAGCAGTTCTTC. Amino acid sequence: CASSQGRDRPSYNEQFF.

This clonotype was seen a handful of times. The V and J genes are TRBV28 and TRBJ2-3; D might be TRBD2 (5 bases). The CDR3 consists of 16 residues. V lost 3 bases, J lost 2 bases, and 15 bases lay in between. Germline-derived CDR1 and CDR2 are MDHEN and SYDVKM. CDR3 sequence: CASSFIEGAPTDTQYF. The CDR3 DNA sequence: TGTGCCAGCAGTTTTATTGAGGGTGCCCCCACAGATACGCAGTATTTT.

The chain has TRBV6-2 or TRBV6-3 and TRBJ2-2; D is uncertain. V was clipped by 6 bases and J by 10 bases, with 15 bases between them. CDR3 length: 13 amino acids. Per germline, CDR1 MNHEY and CDR2 SVGEGT. The CDR3, as DNA: TGTGCCAGCAGCCCGACCGGGCCGACGGAGCTGTTTTTT. Translation gives CASSPTGPTELFF.

This clonotype has only a few counts. The rearrangement uses TRBV4-2 and TRBJ2-2; 15 positions agree with TRBD2. Germline V gene data show CDR1 as LGHNA and CDR2 as YNFKEQ. The CDR3 is 19 residues long. After removal of 3 bases from V and 6 bases from J, the junction contained 11 bases not matched to a gene. The CDR3 sequence: CASSQTGTSGGPVPGELFF. CDR3 DNA sequence: TGTGCCAGCAGCCAGACGGGGACTAGCGGGGGGCCCGTGCCCGGGGAGCTGTTTTTT.

With respect to this clonotype: Relative to the germline gene, one junction end is altered; a read error may explain this. The chain carries TRBV4-3 and TRBJ1-2; possibly TRBD1 for D (5 bases). Germline V gene sequence: CDR1 LGHNA, CDR2 YSLEER. This CDR3 spans 14 amino acids. CDR3 sequence reads: CASSHPDRGGILAF. In DNA, the CDR3 is TGCGCCAGCAGCCATCCCGACAGAGGCGGCATCTTGGCCTTC.

This clonotype came up a few times. The CDR3 region is CASSFSGGARSEKLFF. The CDR3, as DNA: TGTGCCAGCAGTTTTTCTGGGGGGGCGAGGTCTGAAAAACTGTTTTTT. This chain links TRBV28 with TRBJ1-4, with D tentatively TRBD1 (6 bases). The CDR3 is 16 residues long. The V gene lost 3 bases and the J gene lost 7 bases, with 18 bases spanning the gap. In germline, CDR1 is MDHEN, CDR2 SYDVKM.

This clonotype occurred many times. The chain couples TRBV7-2 to TRBJ2-1; D gene uncertain. Germline values: CDR1 SGHTA, CDR2 FQGNSA. There are 14 residues in the CDR3. V was trimmed by 1 base and J by 9 bases, leaving 13 bases between them. The CDR3 protein is CASSLGNGRGEQFF. The CDR3 region has the DNA TGTGCCAGCAGCTTAGGTAACGGAAGAGGTGAGCAGTTCTTC.

This clonotype occurred a few times. The chain couples TRBV27 to TRBJ2-1, with TRBD2 matching 9 bases. Trimming at V came to 2 bases and at J to 6 bases, leaving 8 bases not matched to a gene. The CDR3 consists of 16 residues. Germline CDR1 is MNHEY and CDR2 is SMNVEV (reference sequence). The CDR3 DNA follows: TGTGCCAGCAGTTTAAAGCGGGGGGCCCGAGGCAATGAGCAGTTCTTC. This gives the protein CASSLKRGARGNEQFF.

The V and J genes are TRBV7-2 and TRBJ2-5, with D perhaps TRBD1 (5 bases). CDR1 and CDR2 (germline): SGHTA, FQGNSA. The CDR3 extends over 14 amino acids. V lost 5 bases, J lost 5 bases, and 15 bases lay in between. The CDR3 spells CASSAVRVGETQYF. Written as DNA, the CDR3 is TGTGCCAGCAGCGCAGTCAGGGTCGGGGAGACCCAGTACTTC.

At least ten counts were recorded for this clonotype. The chain has TRBV7-2 and TRBJ2-5; perhaps TRBD1 as D (5 bases). Trimming took 6 bases from V and 4 from J, leaving 6 bases between them. Germline loops: CDR1 SGHTA, CDR2 FQGNSA. CDR3 size: 11 residues. The CDR3, as DNA: TGTGCCAGCAGGGGGCCAGAGACCCAGTACTTC. Translated, it gives CASRGPETQYF. Full variable domain (missing parts from reference TRBV7-2 and TRBJ2-5): GAGVSQSPSNKVTEKGKDVELRCDPISGHTALYWYRQSLGQGLEFLIYFQGNSAPDKSGLPSDRFSAERTGGSVSTLTIQRTQQEDSAVYLCASRGPETQYFGPGTRLLVL.

This clonotype was detected a few times. The chain links TRBV3-1 to TRBJ1-6; weak D call: TRBD1 (5 bases). Deletions cut 1 base from V and 6 bases from J, with 7 bases between. The CDR3 extends over 14 amino acids. From germline, CDR1 is LGHDT and CDR2 YNNKEL (reference sequence). In DNA form, the CDR3 reads TGTGCCAGCAGCCAAGGACAGATTAATTCACCCCTCCACTTT. Translating gives CASSQGQINSPLHF. The full variable domain, rest sourced from reference TRBV3-1 and TRBJ1-6, is DTAVSQTPKYLVTQMGNDKSIKCEQNLGHDTMYWYKQDSKKFLKIMFSYNNKELIINETVPNRFSPKSPDKAHLNLHINSLELGDSAVYFCASSQGQINSPLHFGNGTRLTVT.

This clonotype showed up just a few times. The chain uses TRBV7-6 and TRBJ2-7, with D tentatively TRBD2 (6 bases). The germline V gene encodes CDR1 SGHVS and CDR2 FNYEAQ. CDR3 size: 13 residues. Trimming removed 1 base from V and 6 bases from J, with 10 bases in between. The CDR3: CASSLVVGGEQYV. CDR3 nucleotide sequence: TGTGCCAGCAGCTTAGTGGTGGGGGGCGAGCAGTACGTC.

This clonotype showed up just a few times. The CDR3 nucleotides read TGTGCCACTCCTCCTGACAGCCTTTATAGCAATCAGCCCCAGCATTTT. It yields the protein CATPPDSLYSNQPQHF. The chain recombines TRBV10-3 with TRBJ1-5; TRBD1 is a possible D gene (5 bases). The CDR3 length is 16 residues. Germline lookup yields CDR1 ENHRY and CDR2 SYGVKD. V was cut by 10 bases and J by 0 bases, with 19 bases left in between.

This chain joins TRBV9 and TRBJ2-3; the D gene is possibly TRBD1 (5 bases). CDR3 length equals 15 residues. The V and J ends lost 1 base and 2 bases respectively, with 11 bases between them. Germline loops: CDR1 SGDLS, CDR2 YYNGEE. The CDR3 protein is CASSVTGIHTDTQYF. The CDR3 region has the DNA TGTGCCAGCAGCGTAACAGGCATACACACAGATACGCAGTATTTT.